This T cell receptor beta chain was sequenced in a study of technical replicates of blood from a handful of donors. The table came from immunoSEQ multiplex PCR; TCRdb's copy has only in-frame clones and leaves some out. The sample has some 99,000 clones, roughly 96% seen once. With 5 bases removed from V and 0 bases from J, the gap between germline ends came to 14 bases. The CDR3 loop spans 16 amino acids. CDR1 and CDR2 (germline): MDHEN, SYDVKM. Specimen: T cells isolated from PBMCs. This rearrangement joins TRBV28 to TRBJ1-5; D gene ambiguous. This sequence was found in a human donor in good health. CDR3 nucleotide sequence: TGTGCCAGCAGTCCCCGCGGGAGGTATAGCAATCAGCCCCAGCATTTT. Amino acids: CASSPRGRYSNQPQHF. The full variable domain, rest sourced from reference TRBV28 and TRBJ1-5, is DVKVTQSSRYLVKRTGEKVFLECVQDMDHENMFWYRQDPGLGLRLIYFSYDVKMKEKGDIPEGYSVSREKKERFSLILESASTNQTSMYLCASSPRGRYSNQPQHFGDGTRLSIL.